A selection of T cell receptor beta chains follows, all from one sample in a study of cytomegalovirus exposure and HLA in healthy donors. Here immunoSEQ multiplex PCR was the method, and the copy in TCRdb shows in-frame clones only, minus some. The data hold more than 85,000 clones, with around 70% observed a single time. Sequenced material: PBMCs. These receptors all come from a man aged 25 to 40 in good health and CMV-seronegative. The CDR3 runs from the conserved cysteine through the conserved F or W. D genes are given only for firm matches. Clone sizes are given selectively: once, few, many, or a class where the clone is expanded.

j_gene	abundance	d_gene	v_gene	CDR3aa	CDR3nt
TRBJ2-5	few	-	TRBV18	CASSPSVQETQYF	TGTGCCAGCTCACCATCAGTTCAAGAGACCCAGTACTTC
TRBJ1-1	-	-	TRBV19	CASTVGGARDEAFF	TGTGCCAGTACCGTCGGGGGGGCGCGCGATGAAGCTTTCTTT
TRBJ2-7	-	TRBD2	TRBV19	CASSRLLAGDNEQYF	TGTGCCAGTAGTAGGTTGCTAGCGGGAGACAACGAGCAGTACTTC
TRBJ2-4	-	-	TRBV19	CASSIVLGRASKGNIQYF	TGTGCCAGTAGTATAGTACTTGGCCGCGCTAGTAAAGGAAACATTCAGTACTTC
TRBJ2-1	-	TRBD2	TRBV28	CASSSPSGSGNEQFF	TGTGCCAGCAGCTCACCCAGCGGGAGTGGAAATGAGCAGTTCTTC
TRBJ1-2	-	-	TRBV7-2	CASSPDRNYGYTF	TGTGCCAGCAGCCCCGACAGGAACTATGGCTACACCTTC
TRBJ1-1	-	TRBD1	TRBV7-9	CASSLGQRAFF	TGTGCCTCCTCCCTGGGACAGAGGGCTTTCTTT
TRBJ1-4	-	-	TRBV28	CASSSPAGLFNEKLFF	TGTGCCAGTAGTTCCCCAGCTGGACTTTTTAATGAAAAACTGTTTTTT
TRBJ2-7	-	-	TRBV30	CAWSRSTGPHEQYF	TGTGCCTGGAGTCGCAGTACAGGACCTCACGAGCAGTACTTC
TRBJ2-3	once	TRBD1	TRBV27	CASKDRTHSSTDTQYF	TGTGCCAGCAAGGACAGGACTCACTCTAGCACAGATACGCAGTATTTT
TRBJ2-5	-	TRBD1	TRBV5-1	CASSLAPGGMETQYF	TGCGCCAGCAGCTTGGCTCCAGGGGGCATGGAGACCCAGTACTTC